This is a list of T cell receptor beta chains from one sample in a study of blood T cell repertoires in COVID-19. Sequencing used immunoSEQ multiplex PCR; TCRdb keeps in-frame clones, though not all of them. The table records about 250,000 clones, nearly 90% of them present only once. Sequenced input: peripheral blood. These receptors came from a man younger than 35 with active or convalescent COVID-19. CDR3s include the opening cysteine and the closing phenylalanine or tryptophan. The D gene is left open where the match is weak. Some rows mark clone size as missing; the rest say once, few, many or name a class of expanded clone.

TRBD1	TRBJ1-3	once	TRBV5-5	TGTGCCAGCAGCTCCCGGGACAGGGTTGACACCATATATTTT	CASSSRDRVDTIYF
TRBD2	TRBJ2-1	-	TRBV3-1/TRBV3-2	TGTGCCAGCAGCCCCCCCCGACTAGCGGATTACAATGAGCAGTTCTTC	CASSPPRLADYNEQFF
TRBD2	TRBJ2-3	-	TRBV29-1	TGCAGCGTTGAACCGGGACTAGCGGGGTCCACAGATACGCAGTATTTT	CSVEPGLAGSTDTQYF
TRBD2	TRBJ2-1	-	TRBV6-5	TGTGCCACCGCGGGACTAGCATCTTACAATGAGCAGTTCTTC	CATAGLASYNEQFF
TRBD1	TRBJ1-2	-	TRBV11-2	TGTGCCAGCAGCCCTAAGGGGACAGGGGGTGGCGGTGGCTACACCTTC	CASSPKGTGGGGGYTF
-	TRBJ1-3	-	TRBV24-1	TGTGCCACCAGCAGGGGAAACACCATATATTTT	CATSRGNTIYF
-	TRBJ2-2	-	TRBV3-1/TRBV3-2	TGTGCCAGCAGCTCCGGGATTAACACCGGGGAGCTGTTTTTT	CASSSGINTGELFF
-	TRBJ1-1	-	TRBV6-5	TGTGCCAGCTCCCCCATCGGGGGGCGGTTAATCGCTTTCTTT	CASSPIGGRLIAFF
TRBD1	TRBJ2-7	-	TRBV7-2	TGTGCCAGCAGCATAACAGGGGCCGAGCAGTACTTC	CASSITGAEQYF
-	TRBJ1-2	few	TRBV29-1	TGCAGCGTTGTATGGGCCCCTGGACGGGGCTATGGCTACACCTTC	CSVVWAPGRGYGYTF
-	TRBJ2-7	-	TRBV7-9	TGTGCCAGCAGCTCGCCCGGGAGAAAATACGAGCAGTACTTC	CASSSPGRKYEQYF
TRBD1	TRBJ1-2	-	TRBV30	TGTGCCTGGACCGAGTATGCTGGGACAGGGGGTTATGGCTACACCTTC	CAWTEYAGTGGYGYTF
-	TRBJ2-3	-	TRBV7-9	TGTGCCAGCAGCTTAGTTACTAGCTCTCTTGAAACAGATACGCAGTATTTT	CASSLVTSSLETDTQYF
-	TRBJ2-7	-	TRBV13	TGTGCCAGCAGCTTAGGAAAATGGGAGGGGGGCTCCTACGAGCAGTACTTC	CASSLGKWEGGSYEQYF
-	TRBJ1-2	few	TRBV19	TGTGCCAGTAGAGGGACTGCGCCCCTATATGGCTACACCTTC	CASRGTAPLYGYTF
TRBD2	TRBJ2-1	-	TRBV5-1	TGCGCCAGCAGCTACCAGGGACTAGCGGGGGGCCACTACAATGAGCAGTTCTTC	CASSYQGLAGGHYNEQFF
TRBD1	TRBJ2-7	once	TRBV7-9	TGTGCCAGCAGCGATACAGGGGACGATTACGAGCAGTACTTC	CASSDTGDDYEQYF
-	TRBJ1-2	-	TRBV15	TGTGCCACCAGCAGAGGCCCGGGGGGGGGCGCTTATGGCTACACCTTC	CATSRGPGGGAYGYTF
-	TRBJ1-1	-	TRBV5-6	TGTGCCAGCCTCACAAGTCCCGATGAAGCTTTCTTT	CASLTSPDEAFF
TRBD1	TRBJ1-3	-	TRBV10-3	TGTGCCATCCGAGACAGGGTTGGAAACACCATATATTTT	CAIRDRVGNTIYF
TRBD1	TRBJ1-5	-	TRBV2	TGTGCCAGCAGTGAAGGTGGCAGGCCAGGGGGTCAGCCCCAGCATTTT	CASSEGGRPGGQPQHF
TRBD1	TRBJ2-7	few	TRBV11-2	TGTGCCAGCAGCCTAGGGACAGGGAATCTCGAGCAGTACTTC	CASSLGTGNLEQYF
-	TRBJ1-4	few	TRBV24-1	TGTGCCACCAGTGATGCCGGGACATCGGATGAAAAACTGTTTTTT	CATSDAGTSDEKLFF
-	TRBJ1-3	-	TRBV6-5	TGTGCCAGCAGCATAGGGAGCCAGGCAAACACCATATATTTT	CASSIGSQANTIYF
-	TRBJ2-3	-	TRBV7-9	TGTGCCAGCAGCTTAACTCAGGGGACAGATACGCAGTATTTT	CASSLTQGTDTQYF
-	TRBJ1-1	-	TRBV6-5	TGTGCCAGCAGGGCTGGGAGTACTGAAGCTTTCTTT	CASRAGSTEAFF
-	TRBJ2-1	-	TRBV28	TGTGCCAGCAGTTCGGTGTACAATGAGCAGTTCTTC	CASSSVYNEQFF
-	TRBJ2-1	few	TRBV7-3	TGTGCCAGCAGCTGGGTGGGGGGCTCCTACAATGAGCAGTTCTTC	CASSWVGGSYNEQFF
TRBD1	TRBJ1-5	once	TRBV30	TGTGCCTGGAGTGAGGGGACAGGCCTAAGGGAGCCCCAGCATTTT	CAWSEGTGLREPQHF
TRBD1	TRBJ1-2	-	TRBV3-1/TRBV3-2	TGTGCCAGCAGTCCCTCTGGACAGGGGGGAGGCTACACCTTC	CASSPSGQGGGYTF
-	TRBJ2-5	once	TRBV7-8	TGTGCCAGCAGCTTACTCAATCCGAACTACCAAGAGACCCAGTACTTC	CASSLLNPNYQETQYF
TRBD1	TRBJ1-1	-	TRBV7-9	TGTGCCAGCAGCCGGACGGGACAGCCGAACACTGAAGCTTTCTTT	CASSRTGQPNTEAFF
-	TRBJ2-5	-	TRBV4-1	TGCGCCAGCAGCCAAAAGGGGGGGGGCGCCGGAGAGACCCAGTACTTC	CASSQKGGGAGETQYF
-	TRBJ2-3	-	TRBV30	TGTGCCTGCAATGACCCCAGGGAGCAGTATTTT	CACNDPREQYF
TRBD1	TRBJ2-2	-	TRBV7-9	TGTGCCAGCAGTTGGACAGGTGGGAACACCGGGGAGCTGTTTTTT	CASSWTGGNTGELFF
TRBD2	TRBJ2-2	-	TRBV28	TGTGCCATTCCGACTAGACTAGCGGGTTACGCGAACACCGGGGAGCTGTTTTTT	CAIPTRLAGYANTGELFF
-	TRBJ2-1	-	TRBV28	TGTGCCAGCAGTACGAGCCAGGGCAATGAGCAGTTCTTC	CASSTSQGNEQFF
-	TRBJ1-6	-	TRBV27	TGTGCCAGCAGTTTTCAGGGGCTCTATAATTCACCCCTCCACTTT	CASSFQGLYNSPLHF
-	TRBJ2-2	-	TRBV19	TGTGCCAGTAGTATTGCGCGCAACACCGGGGAGCTGTTTTTT	CASSIARNTGELFF
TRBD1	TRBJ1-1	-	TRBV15	TGTGCCACCAGCGGAGACAGGGGTTGGGTTCCCGCTTTCTTT	CATSGDRGWVPAFF
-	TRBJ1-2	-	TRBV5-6	TGTGCCAGCAGCACGAAGACAGGATTTAACTATGGCTACACCTTC	CASSTKTGFNYGYTF
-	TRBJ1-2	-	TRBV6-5	TGTGCCAGCAAAGGTATCAAAGACAGATATGGCTACACCTTC	CASKGIKDRYGYTF